A single sample gave rise to the 22 T cell receptor beta chains below, sequenced in a study of identical twins. Each CDR3 protein is one row after TCRdb ran MiXCR on the 5' RACE reads. The sample shows around 250,000 distinct CDR3 sequences, roughly 7% of them seen only once. The same sample was also used in a study of yellow fever vaccine responses in identical twins.

Sequencing input: memory (CD45RO+) T cells sorted from blood. The origin of the receptors is a woman aged 18-29 years in good health.

This clonotype came up a few times. The rearrangement links TRBV28 to TRBJ2-1; D gene unclear. Germline loops: CDR1 MDHEN, CDR2 SYDVKM. This CDR3 spans 14 amino acids. With 3 bases removed from V and 1 base from J, the gap between germline ends came to 7 bases. The CDR3 bases are TGTGCCAGCAGTTTCTTTGGGTCCTACAATGAGCAGTTCTTC. Translation: CASSFFGSYNEQFF.

This clonotype was counted a single time. The chain couples TRBV3-1 to TRBJ2-7; D is perhaps TRBD2 (6 bases). Germline CDR1 and CDR2: LGHDT and YNNKEL (reference sequence). With 4 bases removed from V and 9 bases from J, the gap between germline ends came to 13 bases. The CDR3 consists of 12 residues. CDR3 in amino acids: CASSPAGARQYF. The CDR3 bases are TGTGCCAGCAGCCCAGCGGGCGCAAGGCAGTACTTC.

The chain has TRBV20-1 and TRBJ1-1; weak D call: TRBD1 (6 bases). V shed 0 bases and J shed 0 bases, with 14 bases lying between them. Germline V gene sequence: CDR1 DFQATT, CDR2 SNEGSKA (reference sequence). The CDR3 length is 16 residues. This chain's CDR3 is CSARDSGGPMNTEAFF. CDR3 DNA: TGCAGTGCTAGAGATAGCGGGGGGCCAATGAACACTGAAGCTTTCTTT.

This clonotype was counted between two and nine times. The CDR3 reads CASSGGQHNSPLHF. The DNA for the CDR3 is TGTGCCAGCAGCGGGGGTCAGCATAATTCACCCCTCCACTTT. The genes are TRBV9 and TRBJ1-6; D is uncertain. The CDR3 loop spans 14 amino acids. Germline V lookup: CDR1 SGDLS, CDR2 YYNGEE. V was shortened by 3 bases and J by 5 bases, with 9 bases between the two germline ends.

The chain joins TRBV28 to TRBJ2-7; 8 bases match TRBD1. The junction had 2 bases not matched to a gene; V was cut back by 4 bases and J by 3 bases. Germline CDR1 and CDR2: MDHEN and SYDVKM. This CDR3 has 13 amino acids. This CDR3 is CASSSGQDYEQYV. The DNA of the CDR3 is TGTGCCAGCAGTTCGGGACAGGACTACGAGCAGTACGTC.

This clonotype has a count of ten or more. J is TRBJ2-7 and V is TRBV4-1; 9 nucleotides line up with TRBD1. The CDR3 extends over 15 amino acids. CDR1 and CDR2 (germline): MGHRA, YSYEKL. The V gene end was trimmed by 3 bases and the J gene end by 3 bases; junction bases not matched to a gene: 6. The CDR3 loop reads CASSQGQGWFYEQYF. For the CDR3, the DNA is TGCGCCAGCAGCCAGGGACAGGGTTGGTTCTACGAGCAGTACTTC.

This clonotype has more than one count but fewer than ten. This chain joins TRBV7-9 and TRBJ2-5; maybe TRBD1 (5 bases). The CDR3 spans 13 residues. Trimming pared 5 bases from V and 2 bases from J, leaving 9 bases between. Germline V gives CDR1 SEHNR, CDR2 FQNEAQ (reference sequence). The DNA of the CDR3 is TGTGCCAGCAGCCCAGGGCGGCAAGAGACCCAGTACTTC. The encoded protein is CASSPGRQETQYF.

The chain employs TRBV6-5 and TRBJ2-7; no clear D gene. Looked up from germline, CDR1 is MNHEY and CDR2 is SVGAGI. The CDR3 has 12 residues. V dropped 3 bases and J dropped 6 bases, with 9 bases sitting between them. CDR3 nucleotides: TGTGCCAGCAGTTATAGAAAGGGCGAGCAGTACTTC. Translation gives CASSYRKGEQYF.

The sample holds a few counts of this clonotype. The rearrangement uses TRBV5-1 and TRBJ2-7; a possible D gene is TRBD1 (6 bases). From germline, CDR1 is SGHRS and CDR2 YFSETQ. CDR3 length equals 13 residues. In DNA, the CDR3 is TGCGCCAGCAGGGTGACAGGATCGGGCGAGCCGTACGTC. Translating gives CASRVTGSGEPYV.

The chain links TRBV7-3 to TRBJ2-7; D perhaps matches TRBD2 (6 bases). The CDR3 contains 16 residues. The V and J ends lost 3 bases and 2 bases respectively, with 17 bases between them. Germline-derived CDR1 and CDR2 are SGHTA and FQGTGA. The CDR3 DNA sequence: TGTGCCAGCAGCTTTTCTTTTGCGGGACCGACCTACGAGCAGTACTTC. This translates into CASSFSFAGPTYEQYF.

This clonotype turned up a few times. V and J are TRBV7-8 and TRBJ1-1; 12 positions agree with TRBD1. From germline, CDR1 is SGHVS and CDR2 FQNEAQ. The V and J ends lost 5 bases and 11 bases, in that order; junction bases with no gene match: 9. The CDR3 runs 14 residues. CDR3 DNA: TGTGCCAGCAGCCCGTCGGGACAGGGGGCTATGGCTTTCTTT. This codes for CASSPSGQGAMAFF.

This clonotype was detected a few times. This chain uses TRBV28 with TRBJ2-1, with D possibly TRBD1 on 6 matching bases. Trimming removed 8 bases at V and 0 bases at J, with 17 bases between. Germline CDR1 and CDR2: MDHEN and SYDVKM. The CDR3 contains 16 residues. CDR3 nucleotide sequence: TGTGCCAGCCTCAGTGGGCAGGGACACTCCTACAATGAGCAGTTCTTC. Translating it yields CASLSGQGHSYNEQFF.

This clonotype was observed a few times. The gene calls are TRBV12-5 and TRBJ2-2; D is possibly TRBD1 (5 bases). Germline V lookup: CDR1 LGHNT, CDR2 FRNRAP. V lost 6 bases and J 1 base, leaving 12 bases between the germline ends. The CDR3 runs to 15 residues. The CDR3 sequence: CASGLTQGNTGELFF. In nucleotides, the CDR3 is TGTGCTAGTGGACTAACCCAGGGGAACACCGGGGAGCTGTTTTTT. Together with reference TRBV12-5 and TRBJ2-2, the CDR3 gives the full variable domain: DARVTQTPRHKVTEMGQEVTMRCQPILGHNTVFWYRQTMMQGLELLAYFRNRAPLDDSGMPKDRFSAEMPDATLATLKIQPSEPRDSAVYFCASGLTQGNTGELFFGEGSRLTVL.

There are many counts of this clonotype. This chain links TRBV11-2 with TRBJ2-7; the match to TRBD2 covers 7 bases. Germline V CDR1 and CDR2: SGHAT, FQNNGV. This CDR3 region has 16 residues. The V gene end was trimmed by 1 base and the J gene end by 3 bases; junction bases not matched to a gene: 9. The CDR3 protein is CASSLVPGGPDYEQYV. The CDR3, as DNA: TGTGCCAGCAGCTTAGTTCCGGGGGGTCCCGACTACGAGCAGTACGTC.

This chain uses TRBV12-3 or TRBV12-4 with TRBJ2-1; 8 bases match TRBD2. Germline trimming cut 5 bases from V and 4 bases from J; bases unmatched to any gene: 7. This CDR3 has 15 residues. Here the CDR3 reads CASSPVASGYNEQFF. CDR3 coding DNA: TGTGCCAGCAGTCCAGTGGCTAGCGGGTACAATGAGCAGTTCTTC.

The CDR3 DNA follows: TGTGCCAGCAGTGAAGGTGTGGGCAGGGGAGGTGGGGCCAACGTCCTGACTTTC. Translation gives CASSEGVGRGGGANVLTF. The rearrangement joins TRBV6-1 to TRBJ2-6; D possibly uses TRBD1 or TRBD2 (6 bases each). The CDR3 loop spans 18 amino acids. V shed 1 base and J shed 3 bases, with 16 bases lying between them. The germline gives CDR1 MNHNS, CDR2 SASEGT.

This clonotype was seen ten or more times. The gene calls are TRBV12-3 or TRBV12-4 and TRBJ2-3; 9 nucleotides match TRBD1. The CDR3 has 14 amino acids. With 8 bases clipped from V and 6 bases from J, the junction kept 9 bases outside the gene matches. The CDR3 sequence: CASAQRTGADTQYF. For the CDR3, the DNA is TGTGCCAGCGCGCAAAGGACAGGGGCGGATACGCAGTATTTT.

The chain links TRBV2 to TRBJ2-7, with D perhaps given as TRBD1 or TRBD2 (5 bases each). Germline V gene sequence: CDR1 SNHLY, CDR2 FYNNEI. The V end was cut by 1 base, the J end by 9 bases, with 13 bases between. The length of the CDR3 is 13 residues. CDR3: CASSEGDLRGQYF. DNA of the CDR3: TGTGCCAGCAGTGAAGGGGACCTACGAGGGCAGTACTTC.

The genes are TRBV7-3 and TRBJ2-3, with 9 bases that match TRBD2. Looked up from germline, CDR1 is SGHTA and CDR2 is FQGTGA. After removal of 6 bases from V and 6 bases from J, the junction contained 13 bases not matched to a gene. The CDR3 has 16 amino acids. Here the CDR3 DNA reads TGTGCCAGCAGTCCCCGTAGCGGGAGTATTGGTGATACGCAGTATTTT. As protein: CASSPRSGSIGDTQYF. The full variable domain, rest sourced from reference TRBV7-3 and TRBJ2-3, is GAGVSQTPSNKVTEKGKYVELRCDPISGHTALYWYRQSLGQGPEFLIYFQGTGAADDSGLPNDRFFAVRPEGSVSTLKIQRTERGDSAVYLCASSPRSGSIGDTQYFGPGTRLTVL.

Ten or more counts support this clonotype. V gene TRBV20-1 combines with J gene TRBJ2-7; tentative D call: TRBD2 (6 bases). V was cut by 6 bases and J by 6 bases, with 15 bases left in between. CDR3 length: 12 residues. Germline V gene sequence: CDR1 DFQATT, CDR2 SNEGSKA (reference sequence). This CDR3 is CSATGESSEQYV. Written as DNA, the CDR3 is TGCAGTGCAACGGGGGAGAGTAGCGAGCAGTACGTC.

This clonotype was observed a few times. The chain carries TRBV29-1 and TRBJ1-1; 8 bases are shared with TRBD1. V lost 4 bases, J lost 1 base, and 2 bases stayed unmatched. Germline V lookup: CDR1 SQVTM, CDR2 ANQGSEA. The CDR3 has 13 residues. CDR3 sequence: CSVGQGKNTEAFF. The CDR3 bases are TGCAGCGTTGGACAGGGGAAGAACACTGAAGCTTTCTTT. The whole variable domain, filled in from reference TRBV29-1 and TRBJ1-1, reads SAVISQKPSRDICQRGTSLTIQCQVDSQVTMMFWYRQQPGQSLTLIATANQGSEATYESGFVIDKFPISRPNLTFSTLTVSNMSPEDSSIYLCSVGQGKNTEAFFGQGTRLTVV.

The chain links TRBV7-7 to TRBJ2-5; possibly TRBD1 for D (6 bases). The CDR3 has 14 residues. The germline V gene has CDR1 SSHAT and CDR2 FNYEAQ (reference sequence). V lost 5 bases to trimming and J lost 3 bases, with 13 bases between them. The CDR3 region is CASSPAGAKETQYF. CDR3 nucleotides: TGTGCCAGCAGCCCCGCAGGGGCAAAAGAGACCCAGTACTTC.